This TCR beta chain derives from a study of cytomegalovirus exposure and HLA in healthy donors. The study's findings and limits: CMV serostatus was the only immune exposure information that was available. An apparent linkage of common viral pathogens to several of the most significant clusters emerged in a later analysis.

Primers for the PCR totalled 60 Vbeta and 13 Jbeta. Assay: immunoSEQ multiplex PCR; the TCRdb copy retains only in-frame clones and omits some. The sample records 40,000 or so clones, around two thirds being singletons. The CDR3 is made up of 13 amino acids. V gave up 2 bases and J gave up 7 bases, with 11 bases separating them. Germline V gene sequence: CDR1 SGHVS, CDR2 FQNEAQ. This clone showed up just a few times. Its cognate antigen is unknown. All donors participated as healthy donors of bone marrow. V and J are TRBV7-8 and TRBJ1-2, with D unresolved. The sample was PBMCs. This receptor was obtained from a human donor in good health. In DNA, the CDR3 is TGTGCCAGCAGCTTATTTGCCAGCGTTGGCTACACCTTC. It codes for CASSLFASVGYTF.